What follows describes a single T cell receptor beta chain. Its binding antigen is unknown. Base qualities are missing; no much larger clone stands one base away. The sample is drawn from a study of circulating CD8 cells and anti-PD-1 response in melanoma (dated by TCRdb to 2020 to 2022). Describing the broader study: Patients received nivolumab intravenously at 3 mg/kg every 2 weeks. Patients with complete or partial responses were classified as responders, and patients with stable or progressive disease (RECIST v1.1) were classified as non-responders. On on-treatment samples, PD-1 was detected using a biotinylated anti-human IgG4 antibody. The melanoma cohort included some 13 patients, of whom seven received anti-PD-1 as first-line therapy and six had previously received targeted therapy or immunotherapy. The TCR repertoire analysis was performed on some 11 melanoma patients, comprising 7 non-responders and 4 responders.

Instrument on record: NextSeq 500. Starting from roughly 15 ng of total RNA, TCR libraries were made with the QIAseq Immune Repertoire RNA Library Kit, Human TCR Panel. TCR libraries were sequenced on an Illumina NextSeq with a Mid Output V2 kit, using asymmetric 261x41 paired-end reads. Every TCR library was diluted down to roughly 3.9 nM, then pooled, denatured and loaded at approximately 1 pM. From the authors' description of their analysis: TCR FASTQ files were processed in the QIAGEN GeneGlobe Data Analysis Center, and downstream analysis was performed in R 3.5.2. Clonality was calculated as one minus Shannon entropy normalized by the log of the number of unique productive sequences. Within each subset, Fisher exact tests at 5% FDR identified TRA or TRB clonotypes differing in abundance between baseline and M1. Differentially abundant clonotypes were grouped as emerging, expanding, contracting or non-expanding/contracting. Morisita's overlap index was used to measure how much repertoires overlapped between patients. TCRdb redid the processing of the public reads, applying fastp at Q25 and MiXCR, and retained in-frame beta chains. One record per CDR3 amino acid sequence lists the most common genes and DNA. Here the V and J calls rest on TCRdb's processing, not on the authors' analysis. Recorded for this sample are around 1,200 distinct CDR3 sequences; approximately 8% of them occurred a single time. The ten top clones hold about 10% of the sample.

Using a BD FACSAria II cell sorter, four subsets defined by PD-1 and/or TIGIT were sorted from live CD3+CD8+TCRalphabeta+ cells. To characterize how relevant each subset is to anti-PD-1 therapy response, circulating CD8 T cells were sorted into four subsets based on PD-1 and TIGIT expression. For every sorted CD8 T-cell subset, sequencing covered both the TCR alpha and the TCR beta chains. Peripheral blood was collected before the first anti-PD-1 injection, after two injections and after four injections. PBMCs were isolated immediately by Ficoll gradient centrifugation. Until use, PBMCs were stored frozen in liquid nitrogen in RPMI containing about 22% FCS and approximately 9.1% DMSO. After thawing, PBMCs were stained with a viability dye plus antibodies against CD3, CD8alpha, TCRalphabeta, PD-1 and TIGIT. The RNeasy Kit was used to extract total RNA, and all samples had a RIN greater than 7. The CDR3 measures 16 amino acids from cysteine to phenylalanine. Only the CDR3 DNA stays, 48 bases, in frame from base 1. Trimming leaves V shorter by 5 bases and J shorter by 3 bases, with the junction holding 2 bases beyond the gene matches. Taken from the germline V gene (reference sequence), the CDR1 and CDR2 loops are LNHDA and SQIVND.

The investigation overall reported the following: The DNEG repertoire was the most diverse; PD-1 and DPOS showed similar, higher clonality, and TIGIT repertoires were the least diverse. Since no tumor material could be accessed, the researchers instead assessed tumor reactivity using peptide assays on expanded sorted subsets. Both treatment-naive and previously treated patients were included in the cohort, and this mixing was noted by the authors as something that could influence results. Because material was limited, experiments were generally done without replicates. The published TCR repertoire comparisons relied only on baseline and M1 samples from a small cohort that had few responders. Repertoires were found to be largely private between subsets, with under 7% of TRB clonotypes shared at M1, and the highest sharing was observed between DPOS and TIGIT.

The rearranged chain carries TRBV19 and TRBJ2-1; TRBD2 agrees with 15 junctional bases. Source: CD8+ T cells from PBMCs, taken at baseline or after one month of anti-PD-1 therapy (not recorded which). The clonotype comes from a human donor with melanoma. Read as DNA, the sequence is TGTGCCAGTAGTGGACTAGCGGGGGGGTACTACAATGAGCAGTTCTTC. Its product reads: CASSGLAGGYYNEQFF.